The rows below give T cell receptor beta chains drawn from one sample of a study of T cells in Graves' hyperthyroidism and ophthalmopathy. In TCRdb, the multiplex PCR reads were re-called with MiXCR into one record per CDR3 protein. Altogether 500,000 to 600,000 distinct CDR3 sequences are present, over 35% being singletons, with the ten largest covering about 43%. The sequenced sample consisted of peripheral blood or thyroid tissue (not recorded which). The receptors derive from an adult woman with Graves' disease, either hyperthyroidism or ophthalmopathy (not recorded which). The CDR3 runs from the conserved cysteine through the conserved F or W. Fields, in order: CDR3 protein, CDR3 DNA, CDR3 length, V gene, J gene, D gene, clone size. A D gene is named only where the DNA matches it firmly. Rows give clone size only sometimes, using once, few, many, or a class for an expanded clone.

CDR3 protein: CASSPTGGVQKLFF
CDR3 DNA: TGTGCCAGCAGTCCGACAGGGGGCGTGCAAAAACTGTTTTTT
CDR3 length: 14
V gene: TRBV6-5
J gene: TRBJ1-4
D gene: TRBD1
clone size: -

CDR3 protein: CASSIGRSTEAFF
CDR3 DNA: TGTGCCAGTAGTATAGGAAGGAGCACTGAAGCTTTCTTT
CDR3 length: 13
V gene: TRBV19
J gene: TRBJ1-1
D gene: -
clone size: -

CDR3 protein: CAISPRLAGVTDTQYF
CDR3 DNA: TGTGCCATCAGTCCCCGACTAGCGGGTGTCACAGATACGCAGTATTTT
CDR3 length: 16
V gene: TRBV10-3
J gene: TRBJ2-3
D gene: TRBD2
clone size: -

CDR3 protein: CSVPSGSADTQYF
CDR3 DNA: TGCAGCGTCCCTAGCGGGAGTGCAGATACGCAGTATTTT
CDR3 length: 13
V gene: TRBV29-1
J gene: TRBJ2-3
D gene: TRBD2
clone size: many

CDR3 protein: CSIRTGANSPLHF
CDR3 DNA: TGCAGCATTCGGACAGGGGCTAATTCACCCCTCCACTTT
CDR3 length: 13
V gene: TRBV29-1
J gene: TRBJ1-6
D gene: TRBD1
clone size: many

CDR3 protein: CASSQQTEAFF
CDR3 DNA: TGTGCCAGCAGCCAACAGACTGAAGCTTTCTTT
CDR3 length: 11
V gene: TRBV5-1
J gene: TRBJ1-1
D gene: -
clone size: once

CDR3 protein: CSVSLTEAYEQYF
CDR3 DNA: TGCAGCGTATCCCTTACCGAGGCGTACGAGCAGTACTTC
CDR3 length: 13
V gene: TRBV29-1
J gene: TRBJ2-7
D gene: -
clone size: -

CDR3 protein: CASRLGGGVGETQYF
CDR3 DNA: TGTGCCAGCAGGCTGGGGGGGGGGGTTGGAGAGACCCAGTACTTC
CDR3 length: 15
V gene: TRBV6-5
J gene: TRBJ2-5
D gene: TRBD2
clone size: -

CDR3 protein: CASSETGAYGYTF
CDR3 DNA: TGTGCCAGCAGTGAGACAGGAGCCTATGGCTACACCTTC
CDR3 length: 13
V gene: TRBV2
J gene: TRBJ1-2
D gene: -
clone size: few

CDR3 protein: CASRKDSGSRSYEQYF
CDR3 DNA: TGTGCCAGCAGGAAAGACAGCGGGAGCCGCTCCTACGAGCAGTACTTC
CDR3 length: 16
V gene: TRBV5-4
J gene: TRBJ2-7
D gene: TRBD2
clone size: few